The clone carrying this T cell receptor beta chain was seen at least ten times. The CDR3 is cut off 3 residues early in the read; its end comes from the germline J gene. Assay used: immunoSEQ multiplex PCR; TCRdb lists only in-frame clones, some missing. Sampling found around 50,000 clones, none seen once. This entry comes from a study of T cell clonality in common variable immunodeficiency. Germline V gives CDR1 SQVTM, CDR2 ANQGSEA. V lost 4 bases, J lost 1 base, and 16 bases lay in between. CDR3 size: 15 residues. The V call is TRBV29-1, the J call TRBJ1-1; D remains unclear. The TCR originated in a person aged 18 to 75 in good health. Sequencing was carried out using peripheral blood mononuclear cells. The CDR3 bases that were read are TGCAGCGTTGCGCACAGTCTTTATAAGAACACTGAA. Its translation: CSVAHSLYKNTE. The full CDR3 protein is CSVAHSLYKNTEAFF. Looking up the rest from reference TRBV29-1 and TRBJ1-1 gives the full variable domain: SAVISQKPSRDICQRGTSLTIQCQVDSQVTMMFWYRQQPGQSLTLIATANQGSEATYESGFVIDKFPISRPNLTFSTLTVSNMSPEDSSIYLCSVAHSLYKNTEAFFGQGTRLTVV.